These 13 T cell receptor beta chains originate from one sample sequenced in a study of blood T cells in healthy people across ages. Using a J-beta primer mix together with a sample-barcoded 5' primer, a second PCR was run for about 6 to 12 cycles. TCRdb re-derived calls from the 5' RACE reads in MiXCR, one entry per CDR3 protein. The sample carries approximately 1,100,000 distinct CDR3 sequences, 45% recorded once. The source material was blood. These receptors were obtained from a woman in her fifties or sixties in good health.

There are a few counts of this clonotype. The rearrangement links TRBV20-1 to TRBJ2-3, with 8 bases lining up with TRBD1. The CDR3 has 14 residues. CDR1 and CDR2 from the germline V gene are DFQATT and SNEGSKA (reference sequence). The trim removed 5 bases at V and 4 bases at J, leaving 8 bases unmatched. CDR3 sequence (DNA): TGCAGTGCTGAAAGACAGGGGAGGTCAGATACGCAGTATTTT. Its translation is CSAERQGRSDTQYF.

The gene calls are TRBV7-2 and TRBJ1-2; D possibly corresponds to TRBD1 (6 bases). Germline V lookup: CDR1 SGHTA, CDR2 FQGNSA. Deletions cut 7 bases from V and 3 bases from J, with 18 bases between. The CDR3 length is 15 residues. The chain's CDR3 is CASKIGGAGYYGYTF. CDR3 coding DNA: TGTGCCAGCAAAATTGGGGGCGCGGGATACTATGGCTACACCTTC. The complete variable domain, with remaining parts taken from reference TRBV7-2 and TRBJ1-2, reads GAGVSQSPSNKVTEKGKDVELRCDPISGHTALYWYRQSLGQGLEFLIYFQGNSAPDKSGLPSDRFSAERTGGSVSTLTIQRTQQEDSAVYLCASKIGGAGYYGYTFGSGTRLTVV.

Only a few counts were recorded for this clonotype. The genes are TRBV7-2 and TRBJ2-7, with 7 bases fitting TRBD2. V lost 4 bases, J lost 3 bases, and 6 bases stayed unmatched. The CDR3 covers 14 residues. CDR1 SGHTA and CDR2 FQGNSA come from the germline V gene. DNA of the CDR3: TGTGCCAGCAGCTCGATGACTAGCTACTACGAGCAGTACTTC. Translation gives CASSSMTSYYEQYF.

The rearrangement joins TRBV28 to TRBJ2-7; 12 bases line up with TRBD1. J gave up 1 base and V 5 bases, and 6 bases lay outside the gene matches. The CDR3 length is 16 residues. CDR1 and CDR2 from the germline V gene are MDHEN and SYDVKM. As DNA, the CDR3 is TGTGCCAGCAGTACCCCGGGACAGGGGGCGTCCTACGAGCAGTACTTC. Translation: CASSTPGQGASYEQYF.

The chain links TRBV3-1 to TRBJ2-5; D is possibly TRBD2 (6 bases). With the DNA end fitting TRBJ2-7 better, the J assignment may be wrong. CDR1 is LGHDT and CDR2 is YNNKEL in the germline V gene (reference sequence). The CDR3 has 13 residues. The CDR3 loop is CASSHLGGNEQYF. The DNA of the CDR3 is TGTGCCAGCAGTCACCTCGGGGGAAACGAGCAGTACTTC.

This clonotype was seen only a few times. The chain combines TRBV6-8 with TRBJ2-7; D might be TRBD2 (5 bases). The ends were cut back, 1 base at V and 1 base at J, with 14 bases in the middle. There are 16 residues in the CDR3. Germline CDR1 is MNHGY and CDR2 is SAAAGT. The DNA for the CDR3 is TGTGCCAGCAGTTACTTGCCGGGGTCCGCATCCTACGAGCAGTACTTC. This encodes CASSYLPGSASYEQYF.

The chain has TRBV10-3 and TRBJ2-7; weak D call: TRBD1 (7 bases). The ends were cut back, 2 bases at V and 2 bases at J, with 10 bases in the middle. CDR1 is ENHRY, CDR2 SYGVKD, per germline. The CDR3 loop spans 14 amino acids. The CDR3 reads CAISEAGQPYEQYF. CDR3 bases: TGTGCCATCAGTGAGGCGGGACAGCCCTACGAGCAGTACTTC.

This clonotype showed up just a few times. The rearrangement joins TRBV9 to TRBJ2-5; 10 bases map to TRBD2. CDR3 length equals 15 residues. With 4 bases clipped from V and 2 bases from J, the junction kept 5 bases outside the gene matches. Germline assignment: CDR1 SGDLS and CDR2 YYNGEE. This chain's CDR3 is CASSSSGSEQETQYF. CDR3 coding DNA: TGTGCCAGCAGCTCTAGCGGGAGCGAGCAAGAGACCCAGTACTTC.

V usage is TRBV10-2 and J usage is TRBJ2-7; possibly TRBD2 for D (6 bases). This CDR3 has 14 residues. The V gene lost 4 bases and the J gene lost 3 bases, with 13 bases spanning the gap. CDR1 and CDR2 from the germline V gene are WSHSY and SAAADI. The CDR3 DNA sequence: TGCGCCAGCAGTGTGACTAGTTTCTACTACGAGCAGTACTTC. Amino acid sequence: CASSVTSFYYEQYF.

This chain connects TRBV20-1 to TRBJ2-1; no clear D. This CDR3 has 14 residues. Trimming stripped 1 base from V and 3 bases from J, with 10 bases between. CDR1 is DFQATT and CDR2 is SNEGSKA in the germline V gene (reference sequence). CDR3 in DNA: TGCAGTGCTAGAGGACCAGACTTCTACAATGAGCAGTTCTTC. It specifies CSARGPDFYNEQFF.

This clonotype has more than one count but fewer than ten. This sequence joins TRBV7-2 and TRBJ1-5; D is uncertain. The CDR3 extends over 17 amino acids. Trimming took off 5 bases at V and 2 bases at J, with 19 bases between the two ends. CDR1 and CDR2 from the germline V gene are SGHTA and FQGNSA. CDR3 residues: CASSPPFFRYGNQPQHF. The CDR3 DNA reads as TGTGCCAGCAGCCCCCCCTTCTTTCGATACGGCAATCAGCCCCAGCATTTT.

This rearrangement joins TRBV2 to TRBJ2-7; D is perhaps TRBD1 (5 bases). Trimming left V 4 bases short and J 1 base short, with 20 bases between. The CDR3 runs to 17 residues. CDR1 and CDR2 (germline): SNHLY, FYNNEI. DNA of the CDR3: TGTGCCAGCAGTGGGCAGGCGGAACAGGTCAGTTCCTACGAGCAGTACTTC. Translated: CASSGQAEQVSSYEQYF.

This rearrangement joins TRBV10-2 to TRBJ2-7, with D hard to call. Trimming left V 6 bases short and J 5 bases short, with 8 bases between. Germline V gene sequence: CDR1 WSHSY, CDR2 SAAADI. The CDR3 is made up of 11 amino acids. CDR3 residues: CASRAIDEQYF. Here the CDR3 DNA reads TGCGCCAGCAGGGCGATCGACGAGCAGTACTTC.